Listed here are 8 T cell receptor beta chains from one sample, sequenced in a study of T cell repertoires in cytomegalovirus infection. Their target antigens are unknown. TCRdb re-analysed the reads in MiXCR, keeping a single row per CDR3 protein. The sample contains about 570,000 distinct CDR3 sequences, around two fifths of which appear only once. This specimen consisted of cultured PBMCs, obtained from culture after CMV antigen stimulation. Every receptor here comes from a human donor in good health (CMV status not recorded). Some clones in this sample may be carry-over from other donors' samples.

The chain's CDR3 is CASSLGTPIGGTDTQYF. The CDR3 bases are TGTGCCAGCAGCTTAGGGACACCAATTGGCGGCACAGATACGCAGTATTTT. V usage is TRBV7-8 and J usage is TRBJ2-3, with TRBD1 as a possible D gene (5 bases). Germline CDR1 and CDR2: SGHVS and FQNEAQ. The V end was cut by 1 base, the J end by 1 base, with 15 bases between. This CDR3 is built from 17 residues. The variable domain in full, completed from reference TRBV7-8 and TRBJ2-3, reads GAGVSQSPRYKVAKRGQDVALRCDPISGHVSLFWYQQALGQGPEFLTYFQNEAQLDKSGLPSDRFFAERPEGSVSTLKIQRTQQEDSAVYLCASSLGTPIGGTDTQYFGPGTRLTVL.

Only a few counts were recorded for this clonotype. The rearrangement links TRBV7-2 to TRBJ2-1; D remains ambiguous. Trimming left V 4 bases short and J 1 base short, with 11 bases between. The germline V gene encodes CDR1 SGHTA and CDR2 FQGNSA. The CDR3 is made up of 15 amino acids. The CDR3 region has the DNA TGTGCCAGCAGCTCCCGGGTATTTTCCTACAATGAGCAGTTCTTC. Protein: CASSSRVFSYNEQFF.

The gene calls are TRBV7-2 and TRBJ1-2; D perhaps matches TRBD1 (5 bases). The length of the CDR3 is 12 residues. Trimming pared 10 bases from V and 6 bases from J, leaving 15 bases between. Germline V gives CDR1 SGHTA, CDR2 FQGNSA. The DNA of the CDR3 is TGTGCCACCAGTCCGAGGGGACATGGCTACACCTTC. Translating gives CATSPRGHGYTF.

This chain joins TRBV25-1 and TRBJ2-5, with D tentatively TRBD1 or TRBD2 (6 bases each). V gave up 2 bases and J gave up 5 bases, with 21 bases separating them. CDR3 length: 17 residues. Looked up from germline, CDR1 is MGHDK and CDR2 is SYGVNS. In DNA, the CDR3 is TGTGCCAGCAGTGAACGATTGTCTCGGGGGCGCGGGGAGACCCAGTACTTC. It encodes CASSERLSRGRGETQYF.

V and J are TRBV6-1 and TRBJ1-6; D remains unclear. Deletions cut 2 bases from V and 9 bases from J, with 2 bases between. CDR1 and CDR2 from the germline V gene are MNHNS and SASEGT. This CDR3 comprises 11 residues. CDR3 residues: CASSESSPLHF. Here the CDR3 DNA reads TGTGCCAGCAGTGAATCTTCACCCCTCCACTTT.

The chain combines TRBV5-1 with TRBJ1-1, with D uncertain. V lost 1 base to trimming and J lost 5 bases, with 15 bases between them. This CDR3 has 15 amino acids. Germline V CDR1 and CDR2: SGHRS, YFSETQ. CDR3 DNA sequence: TGCGCCAGCAGCTTGAGGGCCGGGTTAAAGACTGAAGCTTTCTTT. Protein product: CASSLRAGLKTEAFF.

This clonotype was counted at least ten times. The chain combines TRBV7-9 with TRBJ2-7, with 8 bases matching TRBD1. Germline CDR1 is SEHNR and CDR2 is FQNEAQ (reference sequence). V shed 4 bases and J 5 bases; nucleotides not matched to a gene: 10. CDR3 length: 15 residues. In DNA form, the CDR3 reads TGTGCCAGCAGCTCGGGGCGGACAGGGTCCCACGAGCAGTACTTC. It is translated as CASSSGRTGSHEQYF.

The chain has TRBV6-5 and TRBJ2-2, with D possibly matching TRBD1 (7 bases). Per the germline V gene, CDR1 is MNHEY and CDR2 is SVGAGI. This CDR3 region has 16 residues. V dropped 4 bases and J dropped 5 bases, with 17 bases sitting between them. CDR3 DNA sequence: TGTGCCAGCAGTTTGCATCGGGAGACAGGGACCGGGGAGCTGTTTTTT. Residues: CASSLHRETGTGELFF.